This TCR beta chain was sequenced during a study of blood T cell repertoires in COVID-19. The ends were cut back, 2 bases at V and 6 bases at J, with 13 bases in the middle. This CDR3 region has 14 residues. The germline CDR1 and CDR2 sequences are KGHSH and LQKENI. The protocol was immunoSEQ multiplex PCR, while the TCRdb copy is restricted to in-frame clones and leaves out a portion. The sample comprises roughly 150,000 clones, roughly 81% of which are singletons, and around 5% rests with the top ten. The chain combines TRBV18 with TRBJ1-2; the D is unclear. The source of this sequence is a woman aged 50 to 60 with COVID-19, enrolled during active disease. The sequencing input was peripheral blood. As DNA, the CDR3 is TGTGCCAGCTCACCATTCCGGGGTGAGGATGGCTACACCTTC. This sequence encodes CASSPFRGEDGYTF.